A single sample gave rise to the 27 T cell receptor beta chains below, sequenced in a study of T cells in tuberculosis. Time point of the sample: new active TB diagnosis, blood taken before or within 7 days of starting treatment. Here immunoSEQ multiplex PCR was the method, and the copy in TCRdb shows in-frame clones only, minus some. The profile shows over 25,000 clones, roughly nine tenths of them singletons. Sample: PBMCs, taken at tuberculosis diagnosis. These TCRs come from an adult with tuberculosis.

This rearrangement joins TRBV6-5 to TRBJ2-7, with 9 bases that match TRBD1. Germline assignment: CDR1 MNHEY and CDR2 SVGAGI. The CDR3 is made up of 14 amino acids. J lost 0 bases, V lost 4 bases, and 1 base had no gene match. The DNA for the CDR3 is TGTGCCAGCAGTTCGACAGGGGGCTCCTACGAGCAGTACTTC. Its protein is CASSSTGGSYEQYF.

V and J are TRBV6-5 and TRBJ2-3; 8 bases fit TRBD1. After removal of 2 bases from V and 4 bases from J, the junction contained 8 bases not matched to a gene. Germline lookup yields CDR1 MNHEY and CDR2 SVGAGI. The CDR3 loop spans 16 amino acids. CDR3 region: CASSYSDRGLADTQYF. Here the CDR3 DNA reads TGTGCCAGCAGTTACAGTGACAGGGGATTGGCAGATACGCAGTATTTT.

This CDR3 is CASSLTSGSSGYEQYF. CDR3 nucleotides: TGTGCCAGCAGCTTGACTAGCGGGAGTTCGGGCTACGAGCAGTACTTC. The chain has TRBV11-2 and TRBJ2-7; 12 nucleotides agree with TRBD2. V dropped 3 bases and J dropped 3; count of bases not matched to a gene: 6. The CDR3 spans 16 residues. Per germline, CDR1 SGHAT and CDR2 FQNNGV.

This sequence joins TRBV4-3 and TRBJ2-1, with D possibly being TRBD2 (6 bases). The germline V and J ends were trimmed by 1 base and 4 bases, with 20 bases remaining between them. Germline-derived CDR1 and CDR2 are LGHNA and YSLEER. The CDR3 is 18 amino acids. The CDR3 region is CASSQATQDLAGYNEQFF. DNA for the CDR3: TGCGCCAGCAGCCAAGCCACCCAGGACTTGGCGGGATACAATGAGCAGTTCTTC.

CDR3 region: CASSESPGNTEAFF. CDR3 sequence (DNA): TGCGCCAGCAGTGAGTCTCCAGGGAACACTGAAGCTTTCTTT. The chain is built from TRBV10-1 and TRBJ1-1, with unresolved D. V was cut by 0 bases and J by 1 base, with 6 bases left in between. The length of the CDR3 is 14 residues. The germline V gene has CDR1 WNHNN and CDR2 SYGVQD (reference sequence).

Worth noting for this clone: The junction departs from germline at one end; a sequencing error may be responsible. The chain employs TRBV7-2 and TRBJ1-5; possibly TRBD1 for D (5 bases). The CDR3 spans 12 residues. Germline CDR1 is SGHTA and CDR2 is FQGNSA. CDR3 protein: CASSLEGGEWNF. The CDR3 nucleotides read TGTGCCAGCAGCTTAGAGGGAGGGGAATGGAATTTT.

Only one count was recorded for this clone. This rearrangement joins TRBV6-5 to TRBJ1-6; the D gene is possibly TRBD1 (5 bases). Trimming took off 2 bases at V and 7 bases at J, with 15 bases between the two ends. CDR1 and CDR2 (germline): MNHEY, SVGAGI. The CDR3 contains 16 residues. CDR3 loop: CASSYRPRVQNSPLHF. The DNA for the CDR3 is TGTGCCAGCAGTTACAGGCCCAGGGTCCAGAATTCACCCCTCCACTTT.

This clone was seen once. This rearrangement joins TRBV6-4 to TRBJ2-7, with D possibly matching TRBD2 (6 bases). The CDR3 spans 13 residues. The germline CDR1 and CDR2 sequences are MRHNA and SNTAGT. V was cut by 6 bases and J by 2 bases, with 11 bases left in between. The CDR3 here is CASREGVTYEQYF. Written as DNA, the CDR3 is TGTGCCAGCAGGGAGGGAGTCACCTACGAGCAGTACTTC.

The chain combines TRBV28 with TRBJ2-3, with TRBD2 matching 8 bases. V dropped 5 bases and J dropped 7; count of bases not matched to a gene: 2. The germline CDR1 and CDR2 sequences are MDHEN and SYDVKM. The CDR3 has 12 amino acids. The CDR3 reads CASSGLANTQYF. The CDR3 DNA follows: TGTGCCAGCAGTGGACTAGCAAATACGCAGTATTTT.

V and J are TRBV5-4 and TRBJ2-1; 12 bases line up with TRBD2. Trimming cost V 5 bases and J 0 bases; bases outside gene matches: 3. Germline V gene sequence: CDR1 SGHNT, CDR2 YYREEE (reference sequence). This CDR3 has 16 amino acids. The CDR3 DNA reads as TGTGCCAGCAGGACTAGCGGGAGTAGCTCCTACAATGAGCAGTTCTTC. Amino acids: CASRTSGSSSYNEQFF.

As concerns this clone: Other DNA variants within this sample encode the same CDR3. The CDR3 loop reads CASSVESSGYTDTQYF. CDR3 bases: TGTGCCAGCAGCGTTGAGTCTAGCGGATACACAGATACGCAGTATTTT. The chain has TRBV9 and TRBJ2-3; 7 bases fit TRBD2. J gave up 2 bases and V 2 bases, and 8 bases lay outside the gene matches. The CDR3 is made up of 16 amino acids. The V gene's germline CDR1 is SGDLS and CDR2 YYNGEE.

V and J are TRBV10-1 and TRBJ2-1; D unclear. The CDR3 spans 13 residues. V was clipped by 3 bases and J by 0 bases, with 3 bases between them. Germline V gene sequence: CDR1 WNHNN, CDR2 SYGVQD (reference sequence). The CDR3 DNA sequence: TGCGCCAGCAGTGACAGCTCCTACAATGAGCAGTTCTTC. This gives the protein CASSDSSYNEQFF.

CDR3 nucleotide sequence: TGTGCCAGCAGCTTGAGGGGACTCGGGAATGAGCAGTTCTTC. It is translated as CASSLRGLGNEQFF. This chain links TRBV13 with TRBJ2-1, with D perhaps matching TRBD2 (6 bases). The CDR3 sequence is 14 residues long. V was pared by 3 bases and J by 7 bases, with 13 bases between. Germline CDR1 is PRHDT and CDR2 is FYEKMQ (reference sequence).

This sequence joins TRBV2 and TRBJ2-7; D unresolved. V dropped 6 bases and J dropped 0 bases, with 6 bases sitting between them. The CDR3 loop spans 12 amino acids. Per the germline V gene, CDR1 is SNHLY and CDR2 is FYNNEI. The CDR3 DNA reads as TGTGCCAGCAGAATCAACTCCTACGAGCAGTACTTC. Translated: CASRINSYEQYF.

This chain connects TRBV11-2 to TRBJ2-7, with D possibly matching TRBD1 (5 bases). Per the germline V gene, CDR1 is SGHAT and CDR2 is FQNNGV. The CDR3 consists of 14 residues. V was shortened by 5 bases and J by 2 bases, with 13 bases between the two germline ends. The CDR3 DNA reads as TGTGCCAGCAGCGCGACAGCAATAACCTACGAGCAGTACTTC. Amino acids: CASSATAITYEQYF.

CDR3 in DNA: TGTGCCAGCAGTCCCGGCGGGGGGACCTGGGAAGCTTTCTTT. Amino acid sequence: CASSPGGGTWEAFF. This chain joins TRBV2 and TRBJ1-1; D might be TRBD1 (5 bases). The CDR3 covers 14 residues. V was shortened by 5 bases and J by 8 bases, with 18 bases between the two germline ends. Germline loops: CDR1 SNHLY, CDR2 FYNNEI.

The genes are TRBV11-3 and TRBJ1-5; TRBD1 might be the D (6 bases). V lost 5 bases and J 6 bases, leaving 14 bases between the germline ends. Germline V gene lookup returns CDR1 SGHNT and CDR2 YENEEA. CDR3 size: 14 residues. CDR3 DNA: TGTGCCAGCAGCCACATGGGGGCATGTCAGCCCCAGCATTTT. Protein: CASSHMGACQPQHF.

This clone was counted a single time. The chain combines TRBV6-5 with TRBJ2-4, with a possible D match to TRBD1 (6 bases). The germline V gene has CDR1 MNHEY and CDR2 SVGAGI. CDR3 length: 13 residues. Trimming stripped 6 bases from V and 8 bases from J, with 14 bases between. Here the CDR3 DNA reads TGTGCCAGCAGCGACTGGGGGCTGGACATTCAGTACTTC. Protein product: CASSDWGLDIQYF.

The genes are TRBV2 and TRBJ1-5; TRBD1 is a possible D gene (5 bases). The V gene lost 1 base and the J gene lost 5 bases, with 9 bases spanning the gap. The CDR3 loop spans 14 amino acids. Germline V gene lookup returns CDR1 SNHLY and CDR2 FYNNEI. The CDR3 bases are TGTGCCAGCAGTGAAGTTTTGACAGATCAGCCCCAGCATTTT. Its protein product is CASSEVLTDQPQHF.

The chain has TRBV4-3 and TRBJ1-2, with D possibly matching TRBD1 (5 bases). The V and J ends lost 0 bases and 4 bases respectively, with 15 bases between them. CDR1 LGHNA and CDR2 YSLEER come from the germline V gene. The CDR3 is made up of 16 amino acids. CDR3 region: CASSQDRDDSIYGYTF. CDR3 DNA sequence: TGCGCCAGCAGCCAAGATCGAGATGACAGTATCTATGGCTACACCTTC.

This chain joins TRBV18 and TRBJ2-1; D perhaps matches TRBD2 (5 bases). The CDR3 extends over 14 amino acids. Between the trimmed V and J ends, which lost 2 bases and 4 bases, there was a span of 9 bases. Germline V lookup: CDR1 KGHSH, CDR2 LQKENI. The chain's CDR3 is CASSPMAGYNEQFF. The CDR3 DNA reads TGTGCCAGCTCACCAATGGCGGGTTACAATGAGCAGTTCTTC.

This clone has a single count. This chain uses TRBV7-9 with TRBJ2-1, with 12 bases identical to TRBD2. The V gene end was trimmed by 1 base and the J gene end by 2 bases; junction bases not matched to a gene: 0. CDR3 length: 16 residues. Germline V CDR1 and CDR2: SEHNR, FQNEAQ (reference sequence). The CDR3 loop reads CASSLGLAGAYNEQFF. DNA of the CDR3: TGTGCCAGCAGCTTAGGACTAGCGGGGGCCTACAATGAGCAGTTCTTC.

The CDR3 protein is CASSEGQNYYEKLFF. The CDR3 nucleotides are TGCGCCAGCAGTGAGGGACAGAATTATTATGAAAAACTGTTTTTT. The chain joins TRBV10-1 to TRBJ1-4; weak D call: TRBD1 (6 bases). The CDR3 covers 15 residues. V was pared by 2 bases and J by 6 bases, with 13 bases between. The germline CDR1 and CDR2 sequences are WNHNN and SYGVQD (reference sequence).

The V and J genes are TRBV19 and TRBJ1-1; D call uncertain. The CDR3 has 15 amino acids. Trimming took 5 bases from V and 0 from J, leaving 13 bases between them. Germline lookup yields CDR1 LNHDA and CDR2 SQIVND (reference sequence). The CDR3, as DNA: TGTGCCAGTAGTCCGCGCACCGAGATGAACACTGAAGCTTTCTTT. This translates into CASSPRTEMNTEAFF.

The chain is built from TRBV2 and TRBJ2-2; D may be TRBD2 (6 bases). The CDR3 is made up of 14 amino acids. V was clipped by 11 bases and J by 2 bases, with 15 bases between them. The germline V gene has CDR1 SNHLY and CDR2 FYNNEI. The CDR3 DNA sequence: TGTGCCGGGGGGAGGAAACAAAACACCGGGGAGCTGTTTTTT. The encoded protein is CAGGRKQNTGELFF.

The chain combines TRBV27 with TRBJ2-7, with TRBD1 as a possible D gene (6 bases). Looked up from germline, CDR1 is MNHEY and CDR2 is SMNVEV (reference sequence). The germline V and J ends were trimmed by 4 bases and 0 bases, with 16 bases remaining between them. The CDR3 totals 16 residues. The CDR3 loop reads CASSSRAGVSSYEQYF. CDR3 nucleotides: TGTGCCAGCAGTTCCCGTGCAGGGGTGAGCTCCTACGAGCAGTACTTC.

This chain links TRBV6-1 with TRBJ1-1; 7 bases map to TRBD1. The germline V gene encodes CDR1 MNHNS and CDR2 SASEGT. This CDR3 is 18 amino acids long. V gave up 1 base and J gave up 7 bases; unmatched junction bases: 18. The CDR3 region is CASSEGRYRGARPGEAFF. The CDR3 DNA is TGTGCCAGCAGTGAAGGGCGTTACAGGGGAGCCCGACCAGGTGAAGCTTTCTTT.